What follows describes a single TCR beta chain. Its antigen is unknown. The same CDR3 can be traced to other DNA sequences in this sample. TCRdb's copy holds only in-frame clones and misses some; the assay was immunoSEQ multiplex PCR. The sample records some 2,000,000 clones, about 95% being singletons. V was clipped by 1 base and J by 5 bases, with 8 bases between them. The CDR3 runs to 13 residues. CDR1 is MGHRA, CDR2 YSYEKL, per germline. CD45RO-negative cells were positively selected for CCR7, leaving out terminally differentiated effector memory CD45RA+ cells. This entry comes from a study of shared clonotypes between healthy human individuals. The study, taken as a whole, reports: In the sorted subsets, rarefaction showed sequencing was incomplete despite large depth.

The source of this sequence is a man between 18 and 35 years old in good health. The sequencing sample was made of naive CD8+ T cells sorted from blood. The J gene is TRBJ1-1, the V gene TRBV4-1; unclear D gene. The CDR3 is CASSQVSGTEAFF. Here the CDR3 DNA reads TGCGCCAGCAGCCAAGTAAGTGGTACTGAAGCTTTCTTT.